This T cell receptor beta chain appears in the sequencing data of a study of T cell responses to AZD1222 COVID-19 vaccine. Whole-study findings and limits: Spike-specific TCR breadth and depth both grew after two AZD1222 doses.

The germline CDR1 and CDR2 sequences are SGHRS and YFSETQ. V shed 1 base and J shed 5 bases, with 12 bases lying between them. The CDR3 sequence is 15 residues long. This clone has ten or more counts. Its antigen is as yet unknown. Libraries were prepared by immunoSEQ multiplex PCR; TCRdb keeps only in-frame clonotypes and omits some of them. The table lists 150,000 to 200,000 clones, approximately 86% of them singletons. V usage is TRBV5-1 and J usage is TRBJ2-2; no clear D. Material: peripheral blood, obtained 28 days after the second AZD1222 dose. The TCR was taken from an adult who received the AZD1222 COVID-19 vaccine. The CDR3 loop reads CASSLSQFGTGELFF. In DNA form, the CDR3 reads TGCGCCAGCAGCTTGTCACAGTTCGGAACCGGGGAGCTGTTTTTT. Combining the CDR3 with reference TRBV5-1 and TRBJ2-2 gives the whole variable domain KAGVTQTPRYLIKTRGQQVTLSCSPISGHRSVSWYQQTPGQGLQFLFEYFSETQRNKGNFPGRFSGRQFSNSRSEMNVSTLELGDSALYLCASSLSQFGTGELFFGEGSRLTVL.